These 14 T cell receptor beta chains were all obtained from the same sample, sequenced in a study of blood T cells in healthy people across ages. A second PCR of 7 to 11 cycles used a sample-barcoded 5' primer and a J-beta primer mix. TCRdb reanalysed the 5' RACE reads using MiXCR and keeps one entry per CDR3 protein. The sample yields over a million distinct CDR3 sequences, more than 35% seen once. The specimen was blood. The receptors were gathered from a woman aged 55-70 years in good health.

This chain links TRBV5-1 with TRBJ2-3; unclear D gene. From germline, CDR1 is SGHRS and CDR2 YFSETQ. There are 14 residues in the CDR3. Deletions cut 2 bases from V and 2 bases from J, with 9 bases between. CDR3 amino acids: CASSFWAFTDTQYF. The DNA of the CDR3 is TGCGCCAGCAGCTTTTGGGCCTTCACAGATACGCAGTATTTT.

This chain joins TRBV4-2 and TRBJ2-1, with D unclear. This CDR3 has 18 amino acids. Germline V gene data show CDR1 as LGHNA and CDR2 as YNFKEQ. Deletions cut 0 bases from V and 1 base from J, with 16 bases between. The CDR3 DNA is TGTGCCAGCAGCCAAGATCTTAGGACCACCCCTTCCTACAATGAGCAGTTCTTC. Encoded protein: CASSQDLRTTPSYNEQFF.

Comment on this clonotype: One base away lies a much larger clone, so this may be a sequencing read error. V is TRBV29-1 and J is TRBJ2-1; D perhaps matches TRBD2 (6 bases). The CDR3 is made up of 13 amino acids. V gave up 7 bases and J gave up 2 bases, with 12 bases separating them. CDR1 and CDR2 from the germline V gene are SQVTM and ANQGSEA. This chain's CDR3 is CSADGGTYNEQFF. CDR3 DNA sequence: TGCAGCGCTGACGGCGGGACCTACAATGAGCAGTTCTTC.

About this clonotype: Being one base from a much bigger clone, this may be a read error. V and J are TRBV20-1 and TRBJ2-1, with D unresolved. CDR1 and CDR2 (germline): DFQATT, SNEGSKA (reference sequence). The CDR3 consists of 14 residues. The CDR3 bases are TGCAGTGCCCACCCTGGGGTAGCCGGCCATGAGCGGTTCTTC. Amino acid sequence: CSAHPGVAGHERFF.

This clonotype occurred many times. This chain links TRBV20-1 with TRBJ2-7; tentatively, D is TRBD1 (7 bases). Germline CDR1 DFQATT, CDR2 SNEGSKA (reference sequence). The CDR3 runs to 14 residues. Deletions cut 2 bases from V and 3 bases from J, with 14 bases between. As DNA, the CDR3 is TGCAGTGCTAGAAGGGGGCGGGGAGACTACGAGCAGTACTTC. Translated: CSARRGRGDYEQYF.

The chain is built from TRBV5-6 and TRBJ2-6; tentatively, D is TRBD1 (5 bases). There are 16 residues in the CDR3. V lost 6 bases to trimming and J lost 0 bases, with 13 bases between them. In germline, CDR1 is SGHDT, CDR2 YYEEEE. CDR3 sequence: CASNHLRASGANVLTF. DNA for the CDR3: TGTGCCAGCAACCACCTCAGGGCCTCTGGGGCCAACGTCCTGACTTTC.

CDR3 bases: TGTGCCAGCATGGGAGGGGCCCCGATACACGAGCAGTACTTC. Its protein product is CASMGGAPIHEQYF. The chain recombines TRBV6-2 or TRBV6-3 with TRBJ2-7; TRBD2 agrees at 7 bases. The junction had 11 bases not matched to a gene; V was cut back by 7 bases and J by 5 bases. The germline CDR1 and CDR2 sequences are MNHEY and SVGEGT. The CDR3 has 14 amino acids.

The J gene is TRBJ2-1, the V gene TRBV29-1; TRBD1 matches 11 bases. From germline, CDR1 is SQVTM and CDR2 ANQGSEA. The CDR3 runs 13 residues. The trim removed 4 bases at V and 7 bases at J, leaving 3 bases unmatched. DNA of the CDR3: TGCAGCGTTGGGGGACAGGGGGGGAATGAGCAGTTCTTC. Translation: CSVGGQGGNEQFF.

The rearrangement joins TRBV21-1 to TRBJ2-7; the table's D call, TRBD1, has no DNA check behind it. TRBV21-1 is deemed a pseudogene. The CDR3 spans 14 residues. CDR3 DNA sequence: TGTGCCAGCAGCCTGGACAGGGGTGACAACGAGCAGTACTTC. Its protein product is CASSLDRGDNEQYF.

The V call is TRBV6-2 or TRBV6-3, the J call TRBJ1-1, with D hard to call. Germline V gene lookup returns CDR1 MNHEY and CDR2 SVGEGT. The CDR3 has 14 amino acids. The ends were cut back, 1 base at V and 2 bases at J, with 8 bases in the middle. The CDR3 DNA reads as TGTGCCAGCAGTTACTTGGAGATAAACACTGAAGCTTTCTTT. This gives the protein CASSYLEINTEAFF.

Regarding this clonotype: Mismatch with germline at one junction end may stem from a read error. The chain is built from TRBV4-1 and TRBJ2-5; D not resolved. CDR1 and CDR2 from the germline V gene are MGHRA and YSYEKL. The CDR3 extends over 14 amino acids. Here the CDR3 reads CASRQEDGLGTQYF. CDR3 in DNA: TGCGCCAGCCGCCAAGAGGACGGGTTGGGGACCCAGTACTTC.

The table lists this clonotype with a few counts. The CDR3 protein is CASSKGQGILSTDTQYF. The CDR3 DNA reads as TGTGCCAGCAGCAAAGGACAGGGGATTTTAAGCACAGATACGCAGTATTTT. The chain recombines TRBV9 with TRBJ2-3, with 9 bases matching TRBD1. The CDR3 consists of 17 residues. With V trimmed by 4 bases and J by 0 bases, 9 bases remained unmatched. The germline V gene encodes CDR1 SGDLS and CDR2 YYNGEE.

This clonotype was seen more than once but under ten times. The chain employs TRBV12-3 or TRBV12-4 and TRBJ2-7; D perhaps matches TRBD1 (5 bases). The J call could be wrong; TRBJ2-5 is a better fit for the DNA end. The CDR3 totals 13 residues. The DNA of the CDR3 is TGTGCCAGCAGTTTTTCGCAGGGTCAGACCCAGTACTTC. It is translated as CASSFSQGQTQYF.

V gene TRBV27 combines with J gene TRBJ2-4; a weak D match, TRBD2 (6 bases). The J call may be mistaken, given a closer DNA end match to TRBJ2-7. The CDR3 is 14 amino acids. Germline V gene lookup returns CDR1 MNHEY and CDR2 SMNVEV (reference sequence). The CDR3 region is CASSPGAGNYEQYF. CDR3 nucleotides: TGTGCCAGCAGTCCCGGGGCGGGGAACTACGAGCAGTACTTC.